This T cell receptor beta chain originates from a study of blood T cell repertoires in COVID-19. How the authors handled the data: Nucleated cell counts were estimated from reference gene primer amplification. Produced via immunoSEQ multiplex PCR; TCRdb's table is partial and in-frame only. V and J calls and clone size are copied from that table; D and trimming were computed from the DNA. The sample contains 180,000 or so clones, 80% to 90% of which appear only once. This CDR3 comprises 14 residues. V was cut by 1 base and J by 1 base, with 5 bases left in between. Germline CDR1 LNHDA, CDR2 SQIVND (reference sequence). This clone was detected ten times or more.

The receptor's source is a woman in her 70s with COVID-19, enrolled during active disease. V gene TRBV19 combines with J gene TRBJ2-1, with a tentative D call TRBD2 (5 bases). The sample was peripheral blood. CDR3 nucleotide sequence: TGTGCCAGTAGTATAGCGGGGTCCTACAATGAGCAGTTCTTC. Amino acids: CASSIAGSYNEQFF.